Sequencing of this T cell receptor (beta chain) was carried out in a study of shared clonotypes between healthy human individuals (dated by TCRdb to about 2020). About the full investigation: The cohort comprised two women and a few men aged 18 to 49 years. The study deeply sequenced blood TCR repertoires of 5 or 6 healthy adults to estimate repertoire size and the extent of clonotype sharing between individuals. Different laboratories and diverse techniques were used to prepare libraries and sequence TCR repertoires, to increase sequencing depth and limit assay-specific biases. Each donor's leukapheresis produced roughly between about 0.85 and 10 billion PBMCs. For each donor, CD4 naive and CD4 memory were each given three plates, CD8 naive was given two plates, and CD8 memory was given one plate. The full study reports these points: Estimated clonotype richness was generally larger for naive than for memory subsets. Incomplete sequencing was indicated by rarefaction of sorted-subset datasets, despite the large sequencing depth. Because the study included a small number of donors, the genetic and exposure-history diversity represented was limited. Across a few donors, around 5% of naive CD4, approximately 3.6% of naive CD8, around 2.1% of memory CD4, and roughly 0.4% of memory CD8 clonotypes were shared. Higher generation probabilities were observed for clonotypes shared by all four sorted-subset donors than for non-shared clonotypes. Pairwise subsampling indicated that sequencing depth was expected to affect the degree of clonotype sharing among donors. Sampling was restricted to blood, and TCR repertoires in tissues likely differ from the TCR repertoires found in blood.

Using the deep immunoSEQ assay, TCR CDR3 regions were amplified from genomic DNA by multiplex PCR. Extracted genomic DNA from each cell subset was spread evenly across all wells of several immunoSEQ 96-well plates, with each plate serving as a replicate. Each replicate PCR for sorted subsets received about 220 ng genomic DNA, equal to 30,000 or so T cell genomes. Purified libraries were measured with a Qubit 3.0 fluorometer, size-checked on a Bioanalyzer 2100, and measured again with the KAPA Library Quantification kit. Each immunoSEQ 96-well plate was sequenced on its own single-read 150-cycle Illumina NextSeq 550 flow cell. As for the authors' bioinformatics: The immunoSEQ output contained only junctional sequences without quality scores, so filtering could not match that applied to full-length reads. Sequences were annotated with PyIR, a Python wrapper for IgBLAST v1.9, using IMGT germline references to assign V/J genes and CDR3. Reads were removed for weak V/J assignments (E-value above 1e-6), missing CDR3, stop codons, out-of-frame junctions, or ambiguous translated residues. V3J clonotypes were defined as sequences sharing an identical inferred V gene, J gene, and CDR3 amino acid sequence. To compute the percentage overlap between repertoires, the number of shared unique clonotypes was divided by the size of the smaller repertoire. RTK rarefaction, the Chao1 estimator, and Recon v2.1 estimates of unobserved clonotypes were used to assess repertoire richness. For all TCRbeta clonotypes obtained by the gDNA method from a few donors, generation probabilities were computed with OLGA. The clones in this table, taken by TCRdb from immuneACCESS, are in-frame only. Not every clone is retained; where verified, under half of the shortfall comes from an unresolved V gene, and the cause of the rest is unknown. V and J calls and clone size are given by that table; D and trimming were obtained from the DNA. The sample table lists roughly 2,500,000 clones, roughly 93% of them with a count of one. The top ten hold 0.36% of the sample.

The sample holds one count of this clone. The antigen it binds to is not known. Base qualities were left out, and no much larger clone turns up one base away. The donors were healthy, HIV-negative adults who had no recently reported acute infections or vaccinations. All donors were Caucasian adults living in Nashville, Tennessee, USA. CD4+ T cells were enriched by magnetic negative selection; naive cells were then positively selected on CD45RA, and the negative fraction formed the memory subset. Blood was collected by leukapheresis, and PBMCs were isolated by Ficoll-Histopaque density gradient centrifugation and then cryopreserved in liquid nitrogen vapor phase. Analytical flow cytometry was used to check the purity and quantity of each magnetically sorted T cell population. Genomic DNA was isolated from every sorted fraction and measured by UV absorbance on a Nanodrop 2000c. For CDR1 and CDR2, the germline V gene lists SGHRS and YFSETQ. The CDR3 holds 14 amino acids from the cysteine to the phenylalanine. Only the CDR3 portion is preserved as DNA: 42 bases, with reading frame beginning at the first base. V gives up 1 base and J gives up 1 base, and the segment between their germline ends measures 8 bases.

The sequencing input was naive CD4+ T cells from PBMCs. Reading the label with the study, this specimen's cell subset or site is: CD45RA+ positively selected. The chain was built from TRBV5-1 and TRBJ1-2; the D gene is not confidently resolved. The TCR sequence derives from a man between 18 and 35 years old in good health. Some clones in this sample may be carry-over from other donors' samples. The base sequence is TGCGCCAGCAGCTTGTCAGCTGATAACTATGGCTACACCTTC. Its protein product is CASSLSADNYGYTF. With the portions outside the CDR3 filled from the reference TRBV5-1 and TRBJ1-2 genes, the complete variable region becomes KAGVTQTPRYLIKTRGQQVTLSCSPISGHRSVSWYQQTPGQGLQFLFEYFSETQRNKGNFPGRFSGRQFSNSRSEMNVSTLELGDSALYLCASSLSADNYGYTFGSGTRLTVV.